This T cell receptor (beta chain) was retrieved from a study of shared clonotypes between healthy human individuals. Notes on the study in general: At large depth, rarefaction still showed sorted-subset sequencing to be incomplete. The study generally estimated greater richness for naive than memory subsets.

Terminally differentiated effector memory CD45RA+ cells were excluded from the naive CD8 cells, which were CD45RO-negative and positively selected for CCR7. There were no recent acute infections or vaccinations among the donors, who were healthy HIV-negative adults. V shed 8 bases and J 5 bases; nucleotides not matched to a gene: 9. The CDR3 runs to 15 residues. Germline lookup yields CDR1 MGHDK and CDR2 SYGVNS. On this clone itself: Its matching antigen is unknown.

Deep-level settings were used for running the assay. TCRdb's copy holds only in-frame clones and misses some; the assay was immunoSEQ multiplex PCR. The sample yields under 1 million clones, around 96% seen once. Material: naive CD8+ T cells sorted from blood. J is TRBJ1-5 and V is TRBV25-1, with 10 positions matching TRBD1. The sequence was obtained from a man between 25 and 39 years old in good health. The CDR3 region is CASASGTGEDQPQHF. The CDR3 DNA sequence: TGTGCCAGCGCTTCCGGGACAGGGGAGGATCAGCCCCAGCATTTT.